This record covers a single TCR beta chain. Trimming took off 7 bases at V and 9 bases at J, with 16 bases between the two ends. The CDR3 runs 13 residues. In the original analysis: For nucleated cells, counts were estimated from reference gene primer amplification. The table came from immunoSEQ multiplex PCR; TCRdb's copy has only in-frame clones and leaves some out. D and trimming come from the DNA, and the V and J calls and clone size come from that table. The sample contains some 100,000 clones, around nine tenths of which appear only once. The data originate from a study of blood T cell repertoires in COVID-19. On the study more broadly: The origin of the acute and convalescent COVID-19 samples was the United States, Italy and Spain. Sources were T cells, B-cell-depleted T cells, or PBMCs; the material itself was cDNA or gDNA.

Sequencing was performed on peripheral blood. This sequence joins TRBV12-3 or TRBV12-4 and TRBJ1-3, with D maybe TRBD1 (5 bases). This clonotype originated in a woman in her 70s with acute or convalescent COVID-19. This CDR3 is CASTRDTWGTIYF. The CDR3 DNA is TGTGCCAGCACCAGGGATACCTGGGGCACCATATATTTT.